These 27 T cell receptor beta chains came from one sample sequenced in a study of spatial heterogeneity in lung cancer. Time point in this sample: sample taken at primary tumor resection. TCRdb re-called the 5' RACE reads with MiXCR, one entry per CDR3 protein. The top ten hold 55% to 70% of the sample, which has tens of thousands of distinct CDR3 sequences, about 13% seen once. The specimen was PBMCs, collected at surgery. These receptors originate from a male donor with early-stage non-small cell lung cancer.

The table lists this clonotype with many counts. The chain carries TRBV4-1 and TRBJ1-6; tentative D call: TRBD1 (6 bases). CDR1 is MGHRA and CDR2 is YSYEKL in the germline V gene. V lost 0 bases and J 9 bases, leaving 12 bases between the germline ends. The CDR3 spans 15 residues. The CDR3 loop reads CASSQDSGAGSPLHF. CDR3 nucleotides: TGCGCCAGCAGCCAAGATTCAGGGGCGGGTTCACCCCTCCACTTT.

This chain uses TRBV9 with TRBJ2-3, with unresolved D. With 3 bases removed from V and 1 base from J, the gap between germline ends came to 12 bases. This CDR3 is 15 amino acids long. The germline V gene has CDR1 SGDLS and CDR2 YYNGEE. For the CDR3, the DNA is TGTGCCAGCAGCGGAGACTTGGGCGGCACAGATACGCAGTATTTT. It yields the protein CASSGDLGGTDTQYF.

The chain recombines TRBV10-2 with TRBJ2-2, with 7 bases fitting TRBD1. CDR3 length: 15 amino acids. Germline CDR1 reads WSHSY; CDR2 reads SAAADI. The ends lost 3 bases at V and 3 bases at J; junction bases unmatched: 4. In DNA, the CDR3 is TGCGCCAGCAGTGATTACAGGGGATACACCGGGGAGCTGTTTTTT. It codes for CASSDYRGYTGELFF.

This clonotype occurred a few times. The chain couples TRBV28 to TRBJ2-7, with D hard to call. V was shortened by 6 bases and J by 0 bases, with 9 bases between the two germline ends. The CDR3 has 13 residues. CDR1 is MDHEN, CDR2 SYDVKM, per germline. The CDR3 DNA follows: TGTGCCAGCAGGTTCAGGATCTCCTACGAGCAGTACTTC. Translation gives CASRFRISYEQYF. Filled out from reference TRBV28 and TRBJ2-7, the complete variable domain reads DVKVTQSSRYLVKRTGEKVFLECVQDMDHENMFWYRQDPGLGLRLIYFSYDVKMKEKGDIPEGYSVSREKKERFSLILESASTNQTSMYLCASRFRISYEQYFGPGTRLTVT.

At least ten counts were recorded for this clonotype. The CDR3 here is CASSLAGRGDGYTF. The DNA of the CDR3 is TGCGCCAGCAGCTTGGCCGGCAGGGGCGATGGCTACACCTTC. The rearrangement joins TRBV5-1 to TRBJ1-2; D is possibly TRBD1 (6 bases). Trimming stripped 0 bases from V and 6 bases from J, with 12 bases between. The CDR3 sequence is 14 residues long. In germline, CDR1 is SGHRS, CDR2 YFSETQ. Combining the CDR3 with reference TRBV5-1 and TRBJ1-2 gives the whole variable domain KAGVTQTPRYLIKTRGQQVTLSCSPISGHRSVSWYQQTPGQGLQFLFEYFSETQRNKGNFPGRFSGRQFSNSRSEMNVSTLELGDSALYLCASSLAGRGDGYTFGSGTRLTVV.

This clonotype was counted a few times. CDR3 in DNA: TGTGCCAGCAGCCAAGGTCTAGCGGGGGTCCTCCAAGAGACCCAGTACTTC. It translates to CASSQGLAGVLQETQYF. This chain joins TRBV3-1 and TRBJ2-5; 10 bases are a match to TRBD2. Germline V gene lookup returns CDR1 LGHDT and CDR2 YNNKEL (reference sequence). This CDR3 comprises 17 residues. V trimming: 1 base; J trimming: 1 base; junction bases outside the gene matches: 6.

The rearrangement uses TRBV29-1 and TRBJ1-2, with 9 nucleotides matching TRBD1. Germline loops: CDR1 SQVTM, CDR2 ANQGSEA. The CDR3 covers 14 residues. Trimming removed 4 bases from V and 3 bases from J; junction bases left unmatched: 6. In DNA form, the CDR3 reads TGCAGCGTTGTTTCGGGACAGGGTGACTATGGCTACACCTTC. It encodes CSVVSGQGDYGYTF.

The sample holds a few counts of this clonotype. The chain employs TRBV24-1 and TRBJ2-3; D is undetermined. Germline CDR1 KGHDR, CDR2 SFDVKD. CDR3 length equals 15 residues. V shed 6 bases and J shed 0 bases, with 12 bases lying between them. The CDR3 nucleotides are TGTGCCACCAGTCGGGCAGAATCTAGCACAGATACGCAGTATTTT. Its protein is CATSRAESSTDTQYF.

V and J are TRBV5-1 and TRBJ2-7, with TRBD2 matching over 9 bases. The CDR3 is made up of 16 amino acids. The V gene end was trimmed by 4 bases and the J gene end by 5 bases; junction bases not matched to a gene: 13. From germline, CDR1 is SGHRS and CDR2 YFSETQ. The CDR3, as DNA: TGCGCCAGCAGCGCGGGAGGGGTTACCGGTCGGCACGAGCAGTACTTC. Translated, it gives CASSAGGVTGRHEQYF.

Ten or more counts support this clonotype. This chain uses TRBV4-1 with TRBJ2-7; D is uncertain. Germline V gene data show CDR1 as MGHRA and CDR2 as YSYEKL. V dropped 1 base and J dropped 2 bases, with 6 bases sitting between them. CDR3 length equals 13 residues. CDR3 in DNA: TGCGCCAGCAGCCAAGGAGGCCCCTACGAGCAGTACTTC. Translating gives CASSQGGPYEQYF.

The rearrangement uses TRBV5-1 and TRBJ1-6; D unresolved. Germline V gene lookup returns CDR1 SGHRS and CDR2 YFSETQ. With 1 base removed from V and 5 bases from J, the gap between germline ends came to 7 bases. The CDR3 totals 14 residues. The CDR3 loop reads CASSLNRDNSPLHF. CDR3 DNA sequence: TGCGCCAGCAGCTTGAACAGAGATAATTCACCCCTCCACTTT.

This rearrangement joins TRBV28 to TRBJ1-3; D not certain. Germline-derived CDR1 and CDR2 are MDHEN and SYDVKM. The CDR3 has 16 amino acids. The ends were cut back, 8 bases at V and 0 bases at J, with 17 bases in the middle. The CDR3 reads CASSTAGRGSGNTIYF. DNA for the CDR3: TGTGCCAGCTCAACCGCCGGACGGGGCTCTGGAAACACCATATATTTT.

V is TRBV2 and J is TRBJ1-6, with 7 positions matching TRBD1. The CDR3 loop spans 14 amino acids. With 6 bases clipped from V and 10 bases from J, the junction kept 9 bases outside the gene matches. CDR1 SNHLY and CDR2 FYNNEI come from the germline V gene. The CDR3 region is CASSPGDRKSPLHF. As DNA, the CDR3 is TGTGCCAGCAGCCCTGGGGACAGAAAATCACCCCTCCACTTT.

This clonotype was seen a handful of times. The chain employs TRBV5-1 and TRBJ2-7, with 7 bases matching TRBD2. The CDR3 runs to 15 residues. In germline, CDR1 is SGHRS, CDR2 YFSETQ. V lost 1 base to trimming and J lost 5 bases; unmatched junction nucleotides: 9. The CDR3 bases are TGCGCCAGCAGCTTGACCCGAGCAGGGAGGGACGAGCAGTACTTC. Amino acids: CASSLTRAGRDEQYF. Full variable domain (remainder filled in from reference TRBV5-1 and TRBJ2-7): KAGVTQTPRYLIKTRGQQVTLSCSPISGHRSVSWYQQTPGQGLQFLFEYFSETQRNKGNFPGRFSGRQFSNSRSEMNVSTLELGDSALYLCASSLTRAGRDEQYFGPGTRLTVT.

This sequence joins TRBV9 and TRBJ2-5, with 8 nucleotides matching TRBD1. Germline CDR1 and CDR2: SGDLS and YYNGEE. Losses at the gene ends were 4 bases for V and 8 bases for J; bases not matched to a gene: 13. The CDR3 sequence is 15 residues long. The CDR3 loop is CASSPIGTGVGTQYF. The CDR3 coding sequence is TGTGCCAGCAGCCCCATCGGGACAGGAGTTGGTACCCAGTACTTC.

This clonotype showed up just a few times. The V call is TRBV7-3, the J call TRBJ1-6; D is unresolved. The ends were cut back, 3 bases at V and 7 bases at J, with 10 bases in the middle. The CDR3 is 14 amino acids. CDR1 is SGHTA and CDR2 is FQGTGA in the germline V gene. CDR3 sequence: CASSFGVGNSPLHF. The CDR3 bases are TGTGCCAGCAGCTTTGGGGTTGGCAATTCACCCCTCCACTTT.

This clonotype was seen more than once but under ten times. The chain links TRBV5-4 to TRBJ2-2; possibly TRBD2 for D (7 bases). V dropped 2 bases and J dropped 0 bases, with 8 bases sitting between them. Germline assignment: CDR1 SGHNT and CDR2 YYREEE (reference sequence). CDR3 length: 15 residues. The CDR3 region has the DNA TGTGCCAGCAGCTTCGGGGGGCCGAACACCGGGGAGCTGTTTTTT. It encodes CASSFGGPNTGELFF.

The table lists this clonotype with many counts. The chain employs TRBV25-1 and TRBJ2-5; no firm D call. The CDR3 loop spans 13 amino acids. Per the germline V gene, CDR1 is MGHDK and CDR2 is SYGVNS. The V end lost 2 bases, the J end lost 4 bases, and 8 bases lay between the germline ends. CDR3 DNA sequence: TGTGCCAGCAGTGAACAGCACCGAGAGACCCAGTACTTC. This translates into CASSEQHRETQYF. The full variable domain, in which reference TRBV25-1 and TRBJ2-5 provide the parts outside the CDR3, is EADIYQTPRYLVIGTGKKITLECSQTMGHDKMYWYQQDPGMELHLIHYSYGVNSTEKGDLSSESTVSRIRTEHFPLTLESARPSHTSQYLCASSEQHRETQYFGPGTRLLVL.

The rearrangement uses TRBV4-1 and TRBJ2-4, with 10 bases lining up with TRBD1. Germline-derived CDR1 and CDR2 are MGHRA and YSYEKL. The CDR3 is 16 residues long. J lost 8 bases, V lost 1 base, and 8 bases had no gene match. The CDR3 loop is CASSQGFRGQGYIQYF. The CDR3 nucleotides are TGCGCCAGCAGCCAAGGCTTTCGGGGACAGGGGTACATTCAGTACTTC.

This clonotype was recorded at least ten times. The chain employs TRBV4-1 and TRBJ1-1; D perhaps matches TRBD1 (5 bases). Trimming pared 0 bases from V and 6 bases from J, leaving 14 bases between. The germline V gene encodes CDR1 MGHRA and CDR2 YSYEKL. CDR3 size: 15 residues. In DNA, the CDR3 is TGCGCCAGCAGCCAAGACACCCAGGGATTCCCTGAAGCTTTCTTT. Protein: CASSQDTQGFPEAFF.

V and J are TRBV11-1 and TRBJ2-1; the match to TRBD1 covers 9 bases. The germline V gene has CDR1 SGHAT and CDR2 FQDESV (reference sequence). This CDR3 spans 15 amino acids. The V gene end was trimmed by 5 bases and the J gene end by 3 bases; junction bases not matched to a gene: 5. In DNA, the CDR3 is TGTGCCAGCAGCCCACAGGGGGCTGGCTACAATGAGCAGTTCTTC. This encodes CASSPQGAGYNEQFF.

This clonotype was recorded at least ten times. The chain joins TRBV6-5 to TRBJ2-7; D remains ambiguous. From germline, CDR1 is MNHEY and CDR2 SVGAGI. V lost 0 bases and J lost 4, with 4 bases in between. The CDR3 consists of 12 residues. CDR3 nucleotides: TGTGCCAGCAGTTACTCGCCGTACGAGCAGTACTTC. Translating it yields CASSYSPYEQYF.

The gene calls are TRBV19 and TRBJ1-4, with D possibly being TRBD1 (5 bases). The germline V and J ends were trimmed by 5 bases and 4 bases, with 14 bases remaining between them. The CDR3 is made up of 15 amino acids. Germline CDR1 and CDR2: LNHDA and SQIVND (reference sequence). CDR3: CASSAHRSGNEKLFF. As DNA, the CDR3 is TGTGCCAGTAGTGCTCACAGGAGCGGTAATGAAAAACTGTTTTTT.

The sample holds a few counts of this clonotype. The genes are TRBV2 and TRBJ1-1; no firm D call. There are 12 residues in the CDR3. V lost 6 bases and J lost 8, with 13 bases in between. Germline CDR1 and CDR2: SNHLY and FYNNEI. CDR3 residues: CASRTPFSEAFF. The CDR3 bases are TGTGCCAGCAGGACCCCGTTCTCCGAAGCTTTCTTT.

The J gene is TRBJ1-3, the V gene TRBV20-1; D is possibly TRBD1 (6 bases). Germline V gives CDR1 DFQATT, CDR2 SNEGSKA (reference sequence). The CDR3 is 16 residues long. V lost 2 bases, J lost 0 bases, and 14 bases lay in between. CDR3 region: CSARRGDLLSGNTIYF. The CDR3 DNA reads as TGCAGTGCTAGAAGGGGGGATCTGCTCTCTGGAAACACCATATATTTT.

This clonotype was detected only a few times. The chain combines TRBV4-3 with TRBJ1-3; the D gene is possibly TRBD1 (5 bases). The germline V gene encodes CDR1 LGHNA and CDR2 YSLEER. The CDR3 runs 17 residues. Between the trimmed V and J ends, which lost 4 bases and 1 base, there was a span of 17 bases. CDR3 sequence (DNA): TGCGCCAGCAGCCTGACGCCGGGACCCCAGTCTGGAAACACCATATATTTT. Amino acids: CASSLTPGPQSGNTIYF.

V gene TRBV5-1 combines with J gene TRBJ2-1; TRBD2 agrees at 15 bases. The V and J ends lost 3 bases and 6 bases, in that order; junction bases with no gene match: 16. The CDR3 has 20 residues. Germline V gene sequence: CDR1 SGHRS, CDR2 YFSETQ. The CDR3 nucleotides read TGCGCCAGCAGCTCCGCCGGGACTAGCGGGAGGATGTATAAGGGCAATGAGCAGTTCTTC. Amino acids: CASSSAGTSGRMYKGNEQFF. The variable domain in full, with the rest retrieved from reference TRBV5-1 and TRBJ2-1, is KAGVTQTPRYLIKTRGQQVTLSCSPISGHRSVSWYQQTPGQGLQFLFEYFSETQRNKGNFPGRFSGRQFSNSRSEMNVSTLELGDSALYLCASSSAGTSGRMYKGNEQFFGPGTRLTVL.